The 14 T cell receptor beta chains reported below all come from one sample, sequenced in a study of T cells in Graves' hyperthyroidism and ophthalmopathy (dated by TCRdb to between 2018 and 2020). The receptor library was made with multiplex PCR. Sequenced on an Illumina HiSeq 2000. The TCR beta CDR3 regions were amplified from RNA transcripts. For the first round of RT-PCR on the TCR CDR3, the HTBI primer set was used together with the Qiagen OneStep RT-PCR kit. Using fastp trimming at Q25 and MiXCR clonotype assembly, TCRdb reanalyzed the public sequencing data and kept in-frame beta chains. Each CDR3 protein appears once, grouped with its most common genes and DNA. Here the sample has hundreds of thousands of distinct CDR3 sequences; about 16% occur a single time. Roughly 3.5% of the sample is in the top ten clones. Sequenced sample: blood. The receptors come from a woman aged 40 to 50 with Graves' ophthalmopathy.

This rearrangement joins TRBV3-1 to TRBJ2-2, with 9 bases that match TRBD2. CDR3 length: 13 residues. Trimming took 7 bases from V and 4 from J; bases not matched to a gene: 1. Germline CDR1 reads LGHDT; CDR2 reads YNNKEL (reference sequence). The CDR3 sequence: CASTRGGTGELFF. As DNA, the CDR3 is TGTGCCAGCACGCGGGGGGGCACCGGGGAGCTGTTTTTT. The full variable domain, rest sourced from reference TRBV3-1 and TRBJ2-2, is DTAVSQTPKYLVTQMGNDKSIKCEQNLGHDTMYWYKQDSKKFLKIMFSYNNKELIINETVPNRFSPKSPDKAHLNLHINSLELGDSAVYFCASTRGGTGELFFGEGSRLTVL.

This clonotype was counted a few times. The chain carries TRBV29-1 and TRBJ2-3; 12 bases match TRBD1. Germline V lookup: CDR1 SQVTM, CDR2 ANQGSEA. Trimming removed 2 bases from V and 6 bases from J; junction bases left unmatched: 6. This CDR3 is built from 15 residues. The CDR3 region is CSVESPGQGADTQYF. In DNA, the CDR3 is TGCAGCGTTGAATCCCCGGGACAGGGGGCCGATACGCAGTATTTT.

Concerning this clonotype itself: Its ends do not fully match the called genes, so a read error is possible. The CDR3 DNA is TGCGCCAGCAGCTTAGGACAGCTCTATGGCTGCACCTTC. Translating gives CASSLGQLYGCTF. The V gene is TRBV5-1, the J gene TRBJ1-2; D perhaps matches TRBD1 (6 bases). The CDR3 has 13 amino acids. Germline V lookup: CDR1 SGHRS, CDR2 YFSETQ.

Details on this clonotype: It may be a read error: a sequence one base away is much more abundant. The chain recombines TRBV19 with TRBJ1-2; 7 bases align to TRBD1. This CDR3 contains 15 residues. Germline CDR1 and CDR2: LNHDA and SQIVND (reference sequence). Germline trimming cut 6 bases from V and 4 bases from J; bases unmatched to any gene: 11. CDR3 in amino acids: CASSTRTGPPYGYTF. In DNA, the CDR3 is TGTGCCAGTAGCACTCGGACAGGACCACCCTATGGCTACACCTTC.

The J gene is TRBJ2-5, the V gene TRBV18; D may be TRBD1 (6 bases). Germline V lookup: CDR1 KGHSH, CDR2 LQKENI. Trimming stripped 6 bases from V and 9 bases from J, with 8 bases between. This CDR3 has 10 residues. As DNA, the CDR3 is TGTGCCAGCTCGCGGACAGCCCAGTACTTC. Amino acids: CASSRTAQYF.

The CDR3 DNA reads TGTGCCAGCAGCCCCCCCGGCGACGGGGAGCTGTTTTTT. Translated: CASSPPGDGELFF. V is TRBV7-9 and J is TRBJ2-2; D not certain. Per the germline V gene, CDR1 is SEHNR and CDR2 is FQNEAQ (reference sequence). This CDR3 is built from 13 residues. Trimming shortened V by 5 bases and J by 7 bases, and 11 bases separated the two germline ends. Looking up the rest from reference TRBV7-9 and TRBJ2-2 gives the full variable domain: DTGVSQNPRHKITKRGQNVTFRCDPISEHNRLYWYRQTLGQGPEFLTYFQNEAQLEKSRLLSDRFSAERPKGSFSTLEIQRTEQGDSAMYLCASSPPGDGELFFGEGSRLTVL.

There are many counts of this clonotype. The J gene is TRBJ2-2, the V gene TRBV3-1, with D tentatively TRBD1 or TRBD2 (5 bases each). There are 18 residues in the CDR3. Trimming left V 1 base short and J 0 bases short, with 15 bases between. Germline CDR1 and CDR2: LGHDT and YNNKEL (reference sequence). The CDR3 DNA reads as TGTGCCAGCAGCCAAGGCGAAGGTGGGACCACGAACACCGGGGAGCTGTTTTTT. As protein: CASSQGEGGTTNTGELFF.

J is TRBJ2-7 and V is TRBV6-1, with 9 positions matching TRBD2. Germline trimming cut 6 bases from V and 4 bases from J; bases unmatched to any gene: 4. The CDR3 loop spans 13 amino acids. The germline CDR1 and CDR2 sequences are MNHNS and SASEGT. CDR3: CASRVTSGYEQYF. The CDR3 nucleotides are TGTGCCAGCAGAGTAACTAGCGGGTACGAGCAGTACTTC.

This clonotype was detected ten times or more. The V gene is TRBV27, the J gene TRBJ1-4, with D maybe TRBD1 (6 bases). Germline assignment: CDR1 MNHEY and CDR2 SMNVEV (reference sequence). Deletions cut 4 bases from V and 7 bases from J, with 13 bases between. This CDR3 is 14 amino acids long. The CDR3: CASSSQGYGEKLFF. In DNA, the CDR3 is TGTGCCAGCAGTTCCCAGGGGTATGGTGAAAAACTGTTTTTT.

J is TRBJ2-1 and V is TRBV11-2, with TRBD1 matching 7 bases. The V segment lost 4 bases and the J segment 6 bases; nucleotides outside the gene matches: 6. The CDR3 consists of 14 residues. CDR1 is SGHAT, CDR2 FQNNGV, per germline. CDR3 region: CASSYEGAGNEQFF. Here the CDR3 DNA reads TGTGCCAGCAGCTACGAGGGGGCCGGCAATGAGCAGTTCTTC.

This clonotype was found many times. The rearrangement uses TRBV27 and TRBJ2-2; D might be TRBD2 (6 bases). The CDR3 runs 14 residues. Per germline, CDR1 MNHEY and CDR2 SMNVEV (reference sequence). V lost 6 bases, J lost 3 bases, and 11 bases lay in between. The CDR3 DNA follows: TGTGCCAGCAGACTAGCCACGGACACCGGGGAGCTGTTTTTT. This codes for CASRLATDTGELFF.

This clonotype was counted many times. The CDR3: CASSLRAAGNTEAFF. The CDR3 DNA reads as TGTGCCAGCAGCCTACGAGCGGCGGGGAACACTGAAGCTTTCTTT. The gene calls are TRBV11-1 and TRBJ1-1; D is unclear. Trimming took 5 bases from V and 1 from J, leaving 14 bases between them. Germline CDR1 SGHAT, CDR2 FQDESV (reference sequence). This CDR3 is built from 15 residues.

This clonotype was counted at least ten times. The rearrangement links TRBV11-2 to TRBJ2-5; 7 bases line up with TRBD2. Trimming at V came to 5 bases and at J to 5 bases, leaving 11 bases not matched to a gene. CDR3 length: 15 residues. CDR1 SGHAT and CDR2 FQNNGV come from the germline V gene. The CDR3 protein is CASSRLAPMAETQYF. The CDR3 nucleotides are TGTGCCAGCAGCCGACTAGCTCCAATGGCGGAGACCCAGTACTTC. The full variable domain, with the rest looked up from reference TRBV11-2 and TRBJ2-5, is EAGVAQSPRYKIIEKRQSVAFWCNPISGHATLYWYQQILGQGPKLLIQFQNNGVVDDSQLPKDRFSAERLKGVDSTLKIQPAKLEDSAVYLCASSRLAPMAETQYFGPGTRLLVL.

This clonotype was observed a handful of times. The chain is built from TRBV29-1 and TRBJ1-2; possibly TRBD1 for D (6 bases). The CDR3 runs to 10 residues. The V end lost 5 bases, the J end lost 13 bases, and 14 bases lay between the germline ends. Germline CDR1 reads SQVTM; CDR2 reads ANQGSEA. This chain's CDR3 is CSVHYRESTF. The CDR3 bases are TGCAGCGTTCACTACAGGGAAAGCACCTTC.